This T cell receptor beta chain derives from a study of blood T cell repertoires in COVID-19. This clone has a handful of counts. Grouping used clinical history reported by participants in a survey and questionnaire. As handled by the study authors: Amplification of reference gene primers was used by the study to estimate nucleated cell counts. Some clones are missing from TCRdb's copy, which holds only in-frame ones; the method was immunoSEQ multiplex PCR. V, J and clone size reflect that table, while D and trimming were determined from the DNA. Here the sample spans approximately 260,000 clones, approximately 83% being singletons. The J segment lost 0 bases and the V segment lost 4 bases, leaving 8 bases of the junction unmatched. This CDR3 has 18 residues. The germline V gene has CDR1 SGHTA and CDR2 FQGTGA.

The J gene is TRBJ2-1, the V gene TRBV7-3, with 11 bases that match TRBD2. The clonotype was recovered from a woman aged 40 to 55 with acute COVID-19. Sequenced: PBMCs or T cells enriched from blood (not recorded which). CDR3 residues: CASSSGTSGVSSYNEQFF. In nucleotides, the CDR3 is TGTGCCAGCAGCTCCGGGACTAGCGGAGTTAGCTCCTACAATGAGCAGTTCTTC.